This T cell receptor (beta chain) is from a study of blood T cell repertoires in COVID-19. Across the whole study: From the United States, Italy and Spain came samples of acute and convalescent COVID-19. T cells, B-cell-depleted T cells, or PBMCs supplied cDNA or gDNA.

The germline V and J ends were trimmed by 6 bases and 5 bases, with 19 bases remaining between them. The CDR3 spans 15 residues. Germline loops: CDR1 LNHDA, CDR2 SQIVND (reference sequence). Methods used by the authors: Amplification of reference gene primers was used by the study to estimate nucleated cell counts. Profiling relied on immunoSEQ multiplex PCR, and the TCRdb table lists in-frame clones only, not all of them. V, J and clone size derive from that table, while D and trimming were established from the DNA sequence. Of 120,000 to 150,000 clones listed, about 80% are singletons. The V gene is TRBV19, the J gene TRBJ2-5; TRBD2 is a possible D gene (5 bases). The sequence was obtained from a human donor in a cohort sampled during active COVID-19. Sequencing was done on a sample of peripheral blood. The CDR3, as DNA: TGTGCCAGTAGCCTTTTGTTTCGGGGTGGGGAGACCCAGTACTTC. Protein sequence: CASSLLFRGGETQYF.